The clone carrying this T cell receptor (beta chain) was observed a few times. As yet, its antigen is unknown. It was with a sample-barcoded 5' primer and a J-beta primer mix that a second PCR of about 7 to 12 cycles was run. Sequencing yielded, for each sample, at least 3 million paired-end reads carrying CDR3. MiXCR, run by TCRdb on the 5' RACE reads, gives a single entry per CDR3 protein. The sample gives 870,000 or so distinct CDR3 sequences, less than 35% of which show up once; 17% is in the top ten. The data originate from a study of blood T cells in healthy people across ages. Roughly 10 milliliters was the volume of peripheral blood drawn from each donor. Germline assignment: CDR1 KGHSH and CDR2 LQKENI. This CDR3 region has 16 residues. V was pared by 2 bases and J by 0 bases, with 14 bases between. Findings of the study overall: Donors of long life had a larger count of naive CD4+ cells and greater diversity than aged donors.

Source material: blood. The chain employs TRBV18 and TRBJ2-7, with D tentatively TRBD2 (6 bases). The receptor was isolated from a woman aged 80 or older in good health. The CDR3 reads CASSPSQRASSYEQYF. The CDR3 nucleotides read TGTGCCAGCTCACCATCCCAGCGGGCGAGCTCCTACGAGCAGTACTTC.